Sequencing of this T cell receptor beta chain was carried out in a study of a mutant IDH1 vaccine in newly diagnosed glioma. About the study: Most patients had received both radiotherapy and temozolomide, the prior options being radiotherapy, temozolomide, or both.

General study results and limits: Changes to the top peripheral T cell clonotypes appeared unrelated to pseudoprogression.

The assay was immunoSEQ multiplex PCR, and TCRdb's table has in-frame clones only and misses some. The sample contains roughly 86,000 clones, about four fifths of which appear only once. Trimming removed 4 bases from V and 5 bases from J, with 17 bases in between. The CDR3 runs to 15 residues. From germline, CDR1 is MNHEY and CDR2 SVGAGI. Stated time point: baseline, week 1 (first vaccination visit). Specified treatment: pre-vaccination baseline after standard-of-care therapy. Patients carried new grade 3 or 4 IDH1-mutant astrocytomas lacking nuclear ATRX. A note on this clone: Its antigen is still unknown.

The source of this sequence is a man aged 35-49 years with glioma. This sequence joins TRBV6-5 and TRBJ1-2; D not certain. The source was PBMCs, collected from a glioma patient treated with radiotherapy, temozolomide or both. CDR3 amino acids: CASSSYSEGVYGYTF. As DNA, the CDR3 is TGTGCCAGCAGTTCCTACTCGGAGGGAGTTTATGGCTACACCTTC.